The 32 T cell receptor beta chains presented below share a single source sample, sequenced in a study of shared clonotypes between healthy human individuals. Sequencing was performed with immunoSEQ multiplex PCR; in TCRdb, only in-frame clones are kept and a portion is missing. The data contain about 2 million clones, less than 95% of them singletons. Naive CD8 populations comprised CD45RO-negative cells positively selected for CCR7, excluding terminally differentiated effector memory CD45RA+ cells. The sequencing sample was made of naive CD8+ T cells sorted from blood. The receptors shown here come from a man aged 18 to 29 in good health.

The sample holds one count of this clone. The sample contains more than one DNA sequence encoding this CDR3. The chain uses TRBV6-5 and TRBJ1-1, with D maybe TRBD1 (5 bases). Germline CDR1 and CDR2: MNHEY and SVGAGI. V was cut by 2 bases and J by 3 bases, with 10 bases left in between. The CDR3 covers 14 residues. The CDR3 sequence is CASSYRGGDTEAFF. In DNA, the CDR3 is TGTGCCAGCAGTTACAGGGGAGGAGACACTGAAGCTTTCTTT.

This chain connects TRBV5-1 to TRBJ2-7; D gene uncertain. Trimming removed 2 bases from V and 3 bases from J, with 12 bases in between. Germline CDR1 reads SGHRS; CDR2 reads YFSETQ. This CDR3 region has 14 residues. The DNA of the CDR3 is TGCGCCAGCAGCTTATCTGGTTCCTTCTACGAGCAGTACTTC. Translating it yields CASSLSGSFYEQYF.

Note on this clone: Distinct nucleotide sequences in the sample also encode this CDR3. The V call is TRBV19, the J call TRBJ2-2; D is possibly TRBD2 (5 bases). Trimming shortened V by 3 bases and J by 4 bases, and 12 bases separated the two germline ends. Germline V gives CDR1 LNHDA, CDR2 SQIVND (reference sequence). The CDR3 length is 15 residues. DNA for the CDR3: TGTGCCAGTAGTATCTTGGGAGAGGGCACCGGGGAGCTGTTTTTT. As protein: CASSILGEGTGELFF.

This chain connects TRBV27 to TRBJ2-7; D is tentatively TRBD1 or TRBD2 (6 bases each). Trimming took off 2 bases at V and 5 bases at J, with 16 bases between the two ends. The CDR3 contains 15 residues. Germline V gene data show CDR1 as MNHEY and CDR2 as SMNVEV (reference sequence). The CDR3 protein is CASSLIGGTGNEQYF. The CDR3 region has the DNA TGTGCCAGCAGTTTAATCGGGGGCACAGGGAACGAGCAGTACTTC.

The rearrangement joins TRBV7-2 to TRBJ2-7; D is possibly TRBD2 (6 bases). The CDR3 loop spans 15 amino acids. The germline V and J ends were trimmed by 1 base and 3 bases, with 13 bases remaining between them. Germline loops: CDR1 SGHTA, CDR2 FQGNSA. The CDR3 is CASSLDGTFLYEQYF. In DNA form, the CDR3 reads TGTGCCAGCAGCTTAGACGGGACTTTTCTCTACGAGCAGTACTTC.

This clone was observed a single time. The sample contains more than one DNA sequence encoding this CDR3. The gene calls are TRBV9 and TRBJ2-3, with D perhaps TRBD2 (6 bases). With 4 bases removed from V and 0 bases from J, the gap between germline ends came to 12 bases. CDR3 size: 15 residues. The V gene's germline CDR1 is SGDLS and CDR2 YYNGEE. The CDR3 DNA reads TGTGCCAGCAGCCTCGGGACTTCTAGCACAGATACGCAGTATTTT. Residues: CASSLGTSSTDTQYF.

In regard to this clone: This sample also contains other DNA sequences that code for the same CDR3. CDR3 DNA: TGTGCCAGCAGTTTCCTCGGGGAGAACTATGGCTACACCTTC. It is translated as CASSFLGENYGYTF. The chain has TRBV27 and TRBJ1-2, with D hard to call. This CDR3 spans 14 amino acids. The germline V gene encodes CDR1 MNHEY and CDR2 SMNVEV (reference sequence). Trimming took off 3 bases at V and 2 bases at J, with 10 bases between the two ends.

The chain combines TRBV27 with TRBJ2-7; TRBD2 might be the D (6 bases). V lost 0 bases, J lost 7 bases, and 16 bases lay in between. CDR3 size: 15 residues. Germline V lookup: CDR1 MNHEY, CDR2 SMNVEV (reference sequence). The CDR3 sequence is CASSLSVDWAGEQYF. CDR3 in DNA: TGTGCCAGCAGTTTATCGGTAGATTGGGCGGGGGAGCAGTACTTC.

The chain links TRBV6-1 to TRBJ2-5, with TRBD2 matching 10 bases. Germline loops: CDR1 MNHNS, CDR2 SASEGT. CDR3 size: 15 residues. The ends lost 3 bases at V and 5 bases at J; junction bases unmatched: 6. The CDR3 loop is CASSDTSGVEETQYF. The CDR3 nucleotides read TGTGCCAGCAGTGATACTAGCGGGGTCGAGGAGACCCAGTACTTC.

V and J are TRBV7-2 and TRBJ2-3; D is undetermined. Looked up from germline, CDR1 is SGHTA and CDR2 is FQGNSA. V dropped 5 bases and J dropped 7 bases, with 10 bases sitting between them. The CDR3 loop spans 12 amino acids. Written as DNA, the CDR3 is TGTGCCAGCAGCCCGCTCGCGAATACGCAGTATTTT. Protein sequence: CASSPLANTQYF.

V and J are TRBV5-4 and TRBJ2-2, with no clear D. Deletions cut 5 bases from V and 3 bases from J, with 8 bases between. From germline, CDR1 is SGHNT and CDR2 YYREEE (reference sequence). This CDR3 is built from 13 residues. CDR3 in amino acids: CASSSKYTGELFF. The DNA of the CDR3 is TGTGCCAGCAGTTCCAAGTACACCGGGGAGCTGTTTTTT. Looking up the rest from reference TRBV5-4 and TRBJ2-2 gives the full variable domain: ETGVTQSPTHLIKTRGQQVTLRCSSQSGHNTVSWYQQALGQGPQFIFQYYREEENGRGNFPPRFSGLQFPNYSSELNVNALELDDSALYLCASSSKYTGELFFGEGSRLTVL.

V gene TRBV28 combines with J gene TRBJ1-2; tentative D call: TRBD1 (5 bases). CDR1 MDHEN and CDR2 SYDVKM come from the germline V gene. V lost 2 bases, J lost 4 bases, and 14 bases lay in between. The length of the CDR3 is 15 residues. The CDR3 sequence is CASSLRGPPPYGYTF. The CDR3 DNA sequence: TGTGCCAGCAGTTTACGGGGCCCGCCCCCCTATGGCTACACCTTC.

The rearrangement links TRBV7-9 to TRBJ2-1; TRBD2 is a possible D gene (5 bases). The CDR3 has 15 amino acids. The V end was cut by 2 bases, the J end by 9 bases, with 17 bases between. Germline assignment: CDR1 SEHNR and CDR2 FQNEAQ (reference sequence). CDR3 loop: CASSLLGGSAGEQFF. Written as DNA, the CDR3 is TGTGCCAGCAGCTTACTAGGAGGAAGTGCGGGTGAGCAGTTCTTC. Full variable domain (rest looked up from reference TRBV7-9 and TRBJ2-1): DTGVSQNPRHKITKRGQNVTFRCDPISEHNRLYWYRQTLGQGPEFLTYFQNEAQLEKSRLLSDRFSAERPKGSFSTLEIQRTEQGDSAMYLCASSLLGGSAGEQFFGPGTRLTVL.

This clone was seen only a few times. V is TRBV2 and J is TRBJ1-2; tentatively, D is TRBD1 (5 bases). Trimming shortened V by 8 bases and J by 5 bases, and 15 bases separated the two germline ends. The CDR3 consists of 13 residues. Germline loops: CDR1 SNHLY, CDR2 FYNNEI. CDR3 DNA sequence: TGTGCCAGCGGCCCCCAGGGAAATTATGGCTACACCTTC. Its protein is CASGPQGNYGYTF.

The chain has TRBV28 and TRBJ2-5; 8 bases align to TRBD2. The CDR3 covers 17 residues. J was trimmed by 5 bases and V by 6 bases; bases with no gene match: 17. CDR1 MDHEN and CDR2 SYDVKM come from the germline V gene. The CDR3 loop reads CASSILFGGESAETQYF. CDR3 sequence (DNA): TGTGCCAGCAGCATCCTTTTCGGGGGGGAGAGCGCGGAGACCCAGTACTTC.

V usage is TRBV4-3 and J usage is TRBJ2-1, with 10 nucleotides matching TRBD1. The junction had 8 bases not matched to a gene; V was cut back by 3 bases and J by 9 bases. CDR3 length: 15 amino acids. Germline CDR1 is LGHNA and CDR2 is YSLEER. CDR3 nucleotide sequence: TGCGCCAGCAGCCAGGGGACAGGGGAAGGGAGTGAGCAGTTCTTC. Protein product: CASSQGTGEGSEQFF.

Worth noting for this clone: Other nucleotide sequences from this sample produce the same CDR3. This sequence joins TRBV9 and TRBJ1-2; D is unresolved. Between the trimmed V and J ends, which lost 0 bases and 2 bases, there was a span of 11 bases. Germline V gene lookup returns CDR1 SGDLS and CDR2 YYNGEE. This CDR3 has 15 amino acids. The CDR3 DNA reads TGTGCCAGCAGCGTAGGTCCCGGGCCGAACTATGGCTACACCTTC. Its translation: CASSVGPGPNYGYTF.

As regards this clone: This specimen includes other DNA sequences encoding the same CDR3. The rearrangement uses TRBV28 and TRBJ1-5; D is unresolved. Trimming pared 3 bases from V and 6 bases from J, leaving 9 bases between. In germline, CDR1 is MDHEN, CDR2 SYDVKM. The CDR3 contains 13 residues. The CDR3 region is CASSFGLSQPQHF. CDR3 nucleotide sequence: TGTGCCAGCAGTTTTGGCCTCAGTCAGCCCCAGCATTTT.

V gene TRBV7-6 combines with J gene TRBJ1-2; D unresolved. CDR1 and CDR2 from the germline V gene are SGHVS and FNYEAQ. With 2 bases removed from V and 8 bases from J, the gap between germline ends came to 12 bases. The CDR3 consists of 13 residues. The CDR3 nucleotides are TGTGCCAGCAGCTTAATATCCGGGGAAGGCTACACCTTC. Translation gives CASSLISGEGYTF.

The genes are TRBV10-1 and TRBJ2-3; 7 bases match TRBD1. J lost 2 bases, V lost 6 bases, and 5 bases had no gene match. This CDR3 is built from 14 residues. Germline V gene sequence: CDR1 WNHNN, CDR2 SYGVQD (reference sequence). This CDR3 reads CASRGQDNTDTQYF. In DNA, the CDR3 is TGCGCCAGCAGAGGACAGGATAACACAGATACGCAGTATTTT.

The chain combines TRBV13 with TRBJ1-1; tentatively, D is TRBD1 (5 bases). Germline V CDR1 and CDR2: PRHDT, FYEKMQ (reference sequence). Trimming cost V 1 base and J 5 bases, with 11 bases left between them. The CDR3 has 14 amino acids. The DNA for the CDR3 is TGTGCCAGCAGCTTAGCCAGGGCTGCGACTGAAGCTTTCTTT. Translation gives CASSLARAATEAFF.

The genes are TRBV28 and TRBJ2-7; no reliable D call. The CDR3 is 14 residues long. V lost 5 bases and J lost 2, with 13 bases in between. Germline V lookup: CDR1 MDHEN, CDR2 SYDVKM. This CDR3 is CASSTLDGTYEQYF. The CDR3 DNA reads TGTGCCAGCAGTACCTTAGACGGAACCTACGAGCAGTACTTC. The full variable domain, its missing parts supplied by reference TRBV28 and TRBJ2-7, is DVKVTQSSRYLVKRTGEKVFLECVQDMDHENMFWYRQDPGLGLRLIYFSYDVKMKEKGDIPEGYSVSREKKERFSLILESASTNQTSMYLCASSTLDGTYEQYFGPGTRLTVT.

Remarks on this clone: The same CDR3 also results from other DNA sequences found in this sample. The chain recombines TRBV5-6 with TRBJ2-5; D remains unclear. The CDR3 has 12 amino acids. Trimming took 0 bases from V and 2 from J, leaving 2 bases between them. CDR1 and CDR2 (germline): SGHDT, YYEEEE. The CDR3 coding sequence is TGTGCCAGCAGCTTGGGGCAAGAGACCCAGTACTTC. It is translated as CASSLGQETQYF.

The genes are TRBV4-1 and TRBJ1-2; TRBD1 might be the D (5 bases). Germline CDR1 is MGHRA and CDR2 is YSYEKL. V lost 2 bases, J lost 8 bases, and 18 bases lay in between. The CDR3 extends over 15 amino acids. The DNA for the CDR3 is TGCGCCAGCAGCCAAACTAAAGGGACGGTGGAAGGCTACACCTTC. Residues: CASSQTKGTVEGYTF.

The chain couples TRBV9 to TRBJ2-2; D could derive from TRBD1 or TRBD2 (5 bases each). V gave up 2 bases and J gave up 4 bases, with 15 bases separating them. The CDR3 extends over 16 amino acids. Germline V lookup: CDR1 SGDLS, CDR2 YYNGEE. As DNA, the CDR3 is TGTGCCAGCAGCGTGGGGACCACCGTCGGCACCGGGGAGCTGTTTTTT. Its protein is CASSVGTTVGTGELFF.

The CDR3 loop is CASSLGASGRGGQFF. Written as DNA, the CDR3 is TGTGCCAGCAGTTTAGGGGCTAGCGGGAGAGGGGGGCAGTTCTTC. The rearrangement joins TRBV27 to TRBJ2-1; 10 bases align to TRBD2. Looked up from germline, CDR1 is MNHEY and CDR2 is SMNVEV (reference sequence). Trimming took 2 bases from V and 12 from J; bases not matched to a gene: 10. The CDR3 contains 15 residues.

As for this clone: Different DNA sequences within this sample yield the same CDR3. The rearrangement joins TRBV5-1 to TRBJ2-5; 9 positions match TRBD2. The ends lost 2 bases at V and 3 bases at J; junction bases unmatched: 2. Germline CDR1 SGHRS, CDR2 YFSETQ. The CDR3 is 14 amino acids. Here the CDR3 DNA reads TGCGCCAGCAGCTTAGCTAGCGGGGAAGAGACCCAGTACTTC. Protein product: CASSLASGEETQYF. Full variable domain (remainder filled in from reference TRBV5-1 and TRBJ2-5): KAGVTQTPRYLIKTRGQQVTLSCSPISGHRSVSWYQQTPGQGLQFLFEYFSETQRNKGNFPGRFSGRQFSNSRSEMNVSTLELGDSALYLCASSLASGEETQYFGPGTRLLVL.

J is TRBJ2-3 and V is TRBV9, with 9 bases that match TRBD2. CDR3 length: 15 residues. From germline, CDR1 is SGDLS and CDR2 YYNGEE. Trimming at V came to 7 bases and at J to 1 base, leaving 7 bases not matched to a gene. CDR3 region: CASGEASGGTDTQYF. The DNA of the CDR3 is TGTGCCAGCGGAGAGGCTAGCGGGGGCACAGATACGCAGTATTTT.

CDR3 amino acids: CASSATFSYNEQFF. The CDR3, as DNA: TGTGCCAGCAGTGCGACCTTTTCCTACAATGAGCAGTTCTTC. The V call is TRBV28, the J call TRBJ2-1; D is unclear. V was shortened by 5 bases and J by 1 base, with 9 bases between the two germline ends. The CDR3 spans 14 residues. Germline lookup yields CDR1 MDHEN and CDR2 SYDVKM.

In this sample, this clone turned up once. The gene calls are TRBV27 and TRBJ2-3; 9 bases map to TRBD1. Germline V gene data show CDR1 as MNHEY and CDR2 as SMNVEV (reference sequence). V lost 5 bases to trimming and J lost 1 base; unmatched junction nucleotides: 7. The CDR3 has 16 amino acids. CDR3 DNA sequence: TGTGCCAGCAGTAGGACAGGGGTTCACGGCACAGATACGCAGTATTTT. Protein: CASSRTGVHGTDTQYF.

The chain has TRBV13 and TRBJ2-7; 9 bases fit TRBD2. V shed 6 bases and J 7 bases; nucleotides not matched to a gene: 22. Germline loops: CDR1 PRHDT, CDR2 FYEKMQ (reference sequence). This CDR3 is 18 amino acids long. The CDR3 here is CASSIVASGTAGPGEQYF. CDR3 bases: TGTGCCAGCAGTATCGTGGCTAGCGGGACCGCGGGGCCTGGGGAGCAGTACTTC.

This clone came up once. Other nucleotide sequences from this sample produce the same CDR3. The V gene is TRBV10-3, the J gene TRBJ1-2; 8 positions agree with TRBD1. CDR3 length: 14 amino acids. Germline V CDR1 and CDR2: ENHRY, SYGVKD. V was clipped by 0 bases and J by 5 bases; unmatched bases: 2. The CDR3 here is CAISESGTGYGYTF. The DNA of the CDR3 is TGTGCCATCAGTGAGTCGGGGACAGGTTATGGCTACACCTTC.